These 9 T cell receptor beta chains originate from one sample sequenced in a study of OX40 agonist ivuxolimab in advanced cancers. Assay: immunoSEQ multiplex PCR; the TCRdb copy retains only in-frame clones and omits some. The table shows roughly 53,000 clones, with approximately 86% occurring only once. Sample: CD4+ or CD8+ T cells sorted from blood, taken in a trial of the OX40 agonist ivuxolimab. These receptors came from an adult with an advanced solid tumor such as melanoma, head and neck, liver or kidney cancer.

This clone was seen only a few times. This sequence joins TRBV11-2 and TRBJ1-4; D unresolved. Trimming removed 3 bases from V and 4 bases from J, with 9 bases in between. From germline, CDR1 is SGHAT and CDR2 FQNNGV. This CDR3 contains 14 residues. The CDR3 sequence: CASSFSGNNEKLFF. The CDR3 DNA is TGTGCCAGCAGCTTCTCCGGGAATAATGAAAAACTGTTTTTT.

The chain recombines TRBV9 with TRBJ1-3, with D uncertain. V lost 0 bases to trimming and J lost 3 bases, with 7 bases between them. Germline V CDR1 and CDR2: SGDLS, YYNGEE. The CDR3 has 14 amino acids. The CDR3 bases are TGTGCCAGCAGCGTAGCCGGAAGTGGAAACACCATATATTTT. Protein product: CASSVAGSGNTIYF. The variable domain in full, completed from reference TRBV9 and TRBJ1-3, reads DSGVTQTPKHLITATGQRVTLRCSPRSGDLSVYWYQQSLDQGLQFLIQYYNGEERAKGNILERFSAQQFPDLHSELNLSSLELGDSALYFCASSVAGSGNTIYFGEGSWLTVV.

The chain uses TRBV5-1 and TRBJ2-5; 11 bases match TRBD2. V lost 4 bases and J lost 5; bases outside the gene matches: 7. Germline CDR1 and CDR2: SGHRS and YFSETQ. CDR3 size: 15 residues. The CDR3 reads CASSPGTSGGETQYF. CDR3 nucleotide sequence: TGCGCCAGCAGCCCAGGGACTAGCGGCGGGGAGACCCAGTACTTC. The full variable domain, rest sourced from reference TRBV5-1 and TRBJ2-5, is KAGVTQTPRYLIKTRGQQVTLSCSPISGHRSVSWYQQTPGQGLQFLFEYFSETQRNKGNFPGRFSGRQFSNSRSEMNVSTLELGDSALYLCASSPGTSGGETQYFGPGTRLLVL.

This clone came up a few times. The chain employs TRBV30 and TRBJ1-1, with D hard to call. The CDR3 loop spans 12 amino acids. Trimming removed 4 bases at V and 5 bases at J, with 11 bases between. Germline V gene data show CDR1 as GTSNPN and CDR2 as SVGIG (reference sequence). CDR3 sequence reads: CAWTPDATEAFF. CDR3 nucleotides: TGTGCCTGGACCCCCGACGCGACTGAAGCTTTCTTT.

The chain links TRBV18 to TRBJ2-2, with TRBD1 identical over 12 bases. The CDR3 runs 16 residues. The junction had 2 bases not matched to a gene; V was cut back by 6 bases and J by 0 bases. Germline CDR1 reads KGHSH; CDR2 reads LQKENI. The CDR3 sequence: CASSRDRGPNTGELFF. The DNA for the CDR3 is TGTGCCAGCTCGAGGGACAGGGGGCCGAACACCGGGGAGCTGTTTTTT.

In this sample, this clone turned up a few times. This chain joins TRBV5-1 and TRBJ2-3; D gene ambiguous. The CDR3 consists of 14 residues. Germline CDR1 reads SGHRS; CDR2 reads YFSETQ. V was shortened by 1 base and J by 2 bases, with 8 bases between the two germline ends. The CDR3, as DNA: TGCGCCAGCAGCTTGCTCGAAGTCACAGATACGCAGTATTTT. It codes for CASSLLEVTDTQYF.

The V call is TRBV19, the J call TRBJ1-3; 8 nucleotides line up with TRBD1. The CDR3 sequence is 13 residues long. Trimming at V came to 9 bases and at J to 5 bases, leaving 6 bases not matched to a gene. The germline V gene encodes CDR1 LNHDA and CDR2 SQIVND (reference sequence). Here the CDR3 reads CASRRQGRNTIYF. CDR3 nucleotides: TGTGCCAGCCGAAGACAGGGGAGAAACACCATATATTTT. Using reference TRBV19 and TRBJ1-3 for the parts outside the CDR3, the full variable domain is DGGITQSPKYLFRKEGQNVTLSCEQNLNHDAMYWYRQDPGQGLRLIYYSQIVNDFQKGDIAEGYSVSREKKESFPLTVTSAQKNPTAFYLCASRRQGRNTIYFGEGSWLTVV.

This chain uses TRBV29-1 with TRBJ2-1; D is unresolved. Germline V gene sequence: CDR1 SQVTM, CDR2 ANQGSEA. Trimming removed 0 bases from V and 0 bases from J, with 6 bases in between. CDR3 size: 14 residues. The CDR3 reads CSVEERHSYNEQFF. The CDR3 region has the DNA TGCAGCGTTGAAGAGCGCCACTCCTACAATGAGCAGTTCTTC.

The rearrangement joins TRBV30 to TRBJ1-3; D is undetermined. The CDR3 loop spans 15 amino acids. Trimming shortened V by 2 bases and J by 0 bases, and 11 bases separated the two germline ends. The germline V gene has CDR1 GTSNPN and CDR2 SVGIG (reference sequence). The CDR3 here is CAWSRTDFSGNTIYF. CDR3 coding DNA: TGTGCCTGGAGTCGGACGGACTTCTCTGGAAACACCATATATTTT.